A selection of T cell receptor beta chains follows, all from one sample in a study of CXCR3-negative and CXCR3-positive naive CD8 T cells. TCRdb reprocessed the 5' RACE reads, with one entry per CDR3 protein and no DNA. The sample has some 130,000 distinct CDR3 sequences; the top ten hold 0.45% to 0.55%. The sample taken for sequencing was naive CXCR3- CD8+ T cells from blood. The receptor set was obtained from a human donor in good health. Some clones in this sample may be carry-over from other donors' samples. CDR3s include the opening cysteine and the closing phenylalanine or tryptophan.

v_call,j_call,cdr3_aa
TRBV7-6,TRBJ2-5,CVSSPPVAGEGETQYF
TRBV7-9,TRBJ2-2,CASSLTDTGELFF
TRBV7-3,TRBJ1-1,CASSLLGGDTEAFF
TRBV4-1,TRBJ1-5,CASSQLTGNNQPQHF
TRBV29-1,TRBJ1-2,CSVEGTATNYGYTF
TRBV20-1,TRBJ1-1,CSARGLGNTEAFF
TRBV12-3/TRBV12-4,TRBJ2-6,CASSLASGGAGANVLTF
TRBV9,TRBJ1-2,CASSVTGNGYTF
TRBV5-4,TRBJ1-1,CASSFGGRAEAFF
TRBV11-2,TRBJ2-7,CASSFGGQPYEQYF
TRBV5-1,TRBJ2-1,CASSIAPESHNEQFF
TRBV12-3/TRBV12-4,TRBJ1-1,CASSFPSPQGNTEAFF
TRBV12-3/TRBV12-4,TRBJ2-1,CASSLASRLAGGLNEQFF
TRBV13,TRBJ1-5,CASSLGRRENSNQPQHF
TRBV5-1,TRBJ2-3,CASSSDRAHTDTQYF
TRBV29-1,TRBJ2-7,CSVEWGMTENYEQYF
TRBV7-8,TRBJ2-2,CASSSFDRENTGELFF
TRBV6-5,TRBJ2-7,CASAHYHEQYF
TRBV15,TRBJ2-7,CATAVGLTRGSYEQYF
TRBV7-6,TRBJ1-2,CASSLASGGYTF
TRBV27,TRBJ2-3,CASYPGGVHTDTQYF
TRBV7-9,TRBJ1-1,CASNIPGSQEAFF
TRBV29-1,TRBJ2-7,CSVEEAPNGQGYYEQYF
TRBV29-1,TRBJ2-7,CSVVVFREGPSYEQYF
TRBV28,TRBJ2-7,CASSFRGPSYEQYF
TRBV19,TRBJ2-7,CASSIADGSYEQYF
TRBV29-1,TRBJ1-3,CSVSSGSSGNTIYF
TRBV13,TRBJ2-7,CASSPVRSGSTEQYF
TRBV7-7,TRBJ1-6,CASSLLKGPGDNSPLHF
TRBV13,TRBJ2-3,CASSSTDSGGAPDTQYF
TRBV19,TRBJ1-5,CASTVMTGGNQPQHF
TRBV7-3,TRBJ2-7,CASSSGGLYEQYF
TRBV20-1,TRBJ2-7,CSARPRQTYEQYF
TRBV11-2,TRBJ2-7,CASSLSPHQRGIPYEQYF
TRBV29-1,TRBJ2-6,CSVEERGTGANVLTF
TRBV4-1,TRBJ2-3,CASSLTSGSTDTQYF
TRBV4-1,TRBJ1-6,CASSQDLGLGEPLHF
TRBV21-1,TRBJ2-7,CASSPPPHLAGGREQYF
TRBV11-2,TRBJ2-1,CASSSGLIEQFF
TRBV4-1,TRBJ2-7,CASSQQQWGSYEQYF
TRBV7-8,TRBJ2-3,CASSLGGTLGGANTDTQYF
TRBV29-1,TRBJ2-2,CSVEMGGSRGAGELFF
TRBV27,TRBJ2-7,CASRPGGSTYEQYF
TRBV10-3,TRBJ1-2,CAISELGQTIYGYTF
TRBV27,TRBJ2-1,CASSLRAGADNEQFF
TRBV7-2,TRBJ2-5,CASSLPLLDPEETQYF
TRBV28,TRBJ2-1,CASSLSWDFSADEQFF
TRBV28,TRBJ2-1,CASSFLGGYNEQFF
TRBV23-1,TRBJ2-2,CATVPMAGELFF
TRBV28,TRBJ2-7,CASSPDRVREQYF
TRBV15,TRBJ2-3,CATNREGGVAHITDTQYF
TRBV7-9,TRBJ2-1,CASSLAGTHEQFF
TRBV28,TRBJ2-4,CASSPSSGVTVSKNIQYF